Presented here are 32 T cell receptor beta chains from one specimen sequenced in a study of blood T cell repertoires in COVID-19. Repertoires were generated with immunoSEQ multiplex PCR, while TCRdb's copy carries only in-frame clones and drops some. Of hundreds of thousands of clones in the sample, approximately 85% are singletons; the top ten hold about 6%. Sequenced sample: peripheral blood. The source is a woman of 80 years or more with COVID-19, enrolled during active disease.

This clone was recorded once. The chain uses TRBV6-5 and TRBJ2-7, with D hard to call. The CDR3 sequence is 13 residues long. Germline V gene sequence: CDR1 MNHEY, CDR2 SVGAGI. V was trimmed by 7 bases and J by 8 bases, leaving 18 bases between them. The DNA of the CDR3 is TGTGCCAGCATCAAGACTGGATCCATGAAGCAGTACTTC. Translating gives CASIKTGSMKQYF.

This rearrangement joins TRBV28 to TRBJ1-4; 9 bases map to TRBD1. J gave up 3 bases and V 2 bases, and 4 bases lay outside the gene matches. Germline lookup yields CDR1 MDHEN and CDR2 SYDVKM. The CDR3 runs to 16 residues. CDR3 coding DNA: TGTGCCAGCAGTTTACAATGGGACAGGGCTAATGAAAAACTGTTTTTT. Residues: CASSLQWDRANEKLFF. The variable domain in full, with the rest retrieved from reference TRBV28 and TRBJ1-4, is DVKVTQSSRYLVKRTGEKVFLECVQDMDHENMFWYRQDPGLGLRLIYFSYDVKMKEKGDIPEGYSVSREKKERFSLILESASTNQTSMYLCASSLQWDRANEKLFFGSGTQLSVL.

The count of this clone is one. The DNA of the CDR3 is TGTGCCATCCAGCCCGGGTCTGGAAACACCATATATTTT. Protein sequence: CAIQPGSGNTIYF. This chain uses TRBV10-3 with TRBJ1-3; D is ambiguous. The CDR3 is 13 amino acids. Per germline, CDR1 ENHRY and CDR2 SYGVKD. V was cut by 8 bases and J by 1 base, with 9 bases left in between.

The chain recombines TRBV6-1 with TRBJ1-5; D is ambiguous. The ends were cut back, 2 bases at V and 4 bases at J, with 9 bases in the middle. Germline loops: CDR1 MNHNS, CDR2 SASEGT. The CDR3 extends over 14 amino acids. CDR3 loop: CASSELGANQPQHF. CDR3 sequence (DNA): TGTGCCAGCAGTGAATTGGGAGCGAATCAGCCCCAGCATTTT.

This rearrangement joins TRBV2 to TRBJ1-2; 8 nucleotides match TRBD1. The CDR3 has 16 residues. Trimming at V came to 4 bases and at J to 1 base, leaving 8 bases not matched to a gene. Germline loops: CDR1 SNHLY, CDR2 FYNNEI. Here the CDR3 DNA reads TGTGCCAGCAGTGTGGGGGACAGGAGGCTTAACTATGGCTACACCTTC. It specifies CASSVGDRRLNYGYTF.

V usage is TRBV2 and J usage is TRBJ2-6; a weak D match, TRBD1 (6 bases). The V end lost 8 bases, the J end lost 0 bases, and 14 bases lay between the germline ends. The CDR3 has 16 amino acids. Germline lookup yields CDR1 SNHLY and CDR2 FYNNEI. The CDR3 bases are TGTGCCAGCGGGGCAGGGGCACTCTCTGGGGCCAACGTCCTGACTTTC. Its protein is CASGAGALSGANVLTF.

This clone was observed a single time. This chain uses TRBV5-4 with TRBJ2-5; 9 positions match TRBD1. CDR1 and CDR2 from the germline V gene are SGHNT and YYREEE (reference sequence). V was clipped by 10 bases and J by 5 bases; unmatched bases: 15. This CDR3 region has 15 residues. Written as DNA, the CDR3 is TGTGCCTCTCAGGGCCGACAGGGGGTAAGCGAGACCCAGTACTTC. It specifies CASQGRQGVSETQYF.

The rearrangement links TRBV14 to TRBJ1-1; D might be TRBD1 (5 bases). The ends were cut back, 2 bases at V and 3 bases at J, with 7 bases in the middle. The CDR3 has 13 amino acids. Germline V gene lookup returns CDR1 SGHDN and CDR2 FVKESK. CDR3 nucleotide sequence: TGTGCCAGCAGCCAACAGGGTTACACTGAAGCTTTCTTT. Translating it yields CASSQQGYTEAFF.

A word on this clone: Other nucleotide sequences from this sample produce the same CDR3. The J gene is TRBJ1-4, the V gene TRBV28; D remains ambiguous. V was pared by 8 bases and J by 4 bases, with 8 bases between. CDR1 and CDR2 (germline): MDHEN, SYDVKM. The CDR3 consists of 12 residues. CDR3 protein: CASGLINEKLFF. CDR3 nucleotides: TGTGCCAGCGGCCTGATTAATGAAAAACTGTTTTTT.

As concerns this clone: This sample also contains other DNA sequences that code for the same CDR3. The V and J genes are TRBV11-2 and TRBJ2-5; TRBD1 agrees at 8 bases. The CDR3 extends over 14 amino acids. Per the germline V gene, CDR1 is SGHAT and CDR2 is FQNNGV. Germline trimming cut 5 bases from V and 5 bases from J; bases unmatched to any gene: 7. In DNA, the CDR3 is TGTGCCAGCAGCCTATCAGGGGGCGCTGAGACCCAGTACTTC. Protein sequence: CASSLSGGAETQYF.

To note about this clone: Other DNA sequences from this sample encode an identical CDR3 as well. The chain uses TRBV5-1 and TRBJ2-1; tentatively, D is TRBD1 (6 bases). In germline, CDR1 is SGHRS, CDR2 YFSETQ. V dropped 2 bases and J dropped 5 bases, with 11 bases sitting between them. The CDR3 is 14 residues long. This chain's CDR3 is CASSLGQGNNEQFF. Written as DNA, the CDR3 is TGCGCCAGCAGCTTAGGCCAGGGGAACAATGAGCAGTTCTTC.

The CDR3 loop is CASSYYQQGYGYTF. Written as DNA, the CDR3 is TGTGCCAGCAGTTACTACCAACAGGGATATGGCTACACCTTC. V usage is TRBV6-6 and J usage is TRBJ1-2, with D possibly matching TRBD1 (6 bases). V was clipped by 1 base and J by 5 bases, with 11 bases between them. CDR3 length: 14 amino acids. The germline V gene has CDR1 MNHNY and CDR2 SVGAGI (reference sequence).

The chain joins TRBV5-1 to TRBJ1-1; 10 bases fit TRBD1. V was pared by 7 bases and J by 4 bases, with 13 bases of the junction left unmatched. The germline V gene has CDR1 SGHRS and CDR2 YFSETQ. The length of the CDR3 is 16 residues. DNA for the CDR3: TGCGCCAGCTTCGATGACAGGGGGCGCGTGCCCACTGAAGCTTTCTTT. It yields the protein CASFDDRGRVPTEAFF.

The gene calls are TRBV7-6 and TRBJ1-6; D is possibly TRBD1 (5 bases). Germline assignment: CDR1 SGHVS and CDR2 FNYEAQ. V shed 1 base and J shed 2 bases, with 6 bases lying between them. This CDR3 has 15 amino acids. CDR3 loop: CASSLGQPYNSPLHF. CDR3 bases: TGTGCCAGCAGCTTAGGACAGCCCTATAATTCACCCCTCCACTTT. Complete variable domain (other parts from reference TRBV7-6 and TRBJ1-6): GAGVSQSPRYKVTKRGQDVALRCDPISGHVSLYWYRQALGQGPEFLTYFNYEAQQDKSGLPNDRFSAERPEGSISTLTIQRTEQRDSAMYRCASSLGQPYNSPLHFGNGTRLTVT.

The chain links TRBV4-3 to TRBJ2-7; possible D gene TRBD1, 5 bases. The germline gives CDR1 LGHNA, CDR2 YSLEER. This CDR3 comprises 14 residues. V dropped 1 base and J dropped 6 bases, with 13 bases sitting between them. The CDR3 reads CASSQVVGVGEQYF. CDR3 nucleotides: TGCGCCAGCAGCCAAGTAGTAGGGGTAGGCGAGCAGTACTTC.

The V call is TRBV10-3, the J call TRBJ1-6, with a weak D call TRBD1 (5 bases). The germline V and J ends were trimmed by 4 bases and 9 bases, with 13 bases remaining between them. Germline V CDR1 and CDR2: ENHRY, SYGVKD. The CDR3 runs to 14 residues. The CDR3 reads CAISATELGSPLHF. The CDR3 nucleotides read TGTGCCATCAGTGCGACAGAACTTGGTTCACCCCTCCACTTT.

This clone was observed a few times. The chain has TRBV11-2 and TRBJ2-2, with a possible D match to TRBD2 (5 bases). The CDR3 is made up of 13 amino acids. The V end lost 3 bases, the J end lost 6 bases, and 8 bases lay between the germline ends. Germline lookup yields CDR1 SGHAT and CDR2 FQNNGV. CDR3 sequence: CASSLPGSGELFF. CDR3 nucleotide sequence: TGTGCCAGCAGCTTGCCGGGGTCCGGGGAGCTGTTTTTT.

J is TRBJ1-2 and V is TRBV6-5; 9 bases are shared with TRBD1. The trim removed 6 bases at V and 3 bases at J, leaving 8 bases unmatched. The CDR3 length is 15 residues. Germline V gene sequence: CDR1 MNHEY, CDR2 SVGAGI. CDR3 residues: CASRSGTGFYYGYTF. The DNA of the CDR3 is TGTGCCAGCAGAAGCGGGACAGGGTTTTACTATGGCTACACCTTC.

J is TRBJ1-1 and V is TRBV5-1; a possible D gene is TRBD1 (6 bases). CDR1 is SGHRS, CDR2 YFSETQ, per germline. Trimming cost V 6 bases and J 0 bases, with 21 bases left between them. This CDR3 has 17 residues. The CDR3 coding sequence is TGCGCCAGCAAAGAGAGAGGGGGTCCCGGCTTGAACACTGAAGCTTTCTTT. It codes for CASKERGGPGLNTEAFF.

With respect to this clone: In the same sample, other DNA sequences code for this CDR3. V and J are TRBV7-6 and TRBJ2-2; D is undetermined. Trimming took off 5 bases at V and 1 base at J, with 2 bases between the two ends. The CDR3 is 12 residues long. Germline lookup yields CDR1 SGHVS and CDR2 FNYEAQ. Here the CDR3 DNA reads TGTGCCAGCAGCCTGAACACCGGGGAGCTGTTTTTT. Amino acids: CASSLNTGELFF.

The J gene is TRBJ1-2, the V gene TRBV4-1; tentative D call: TRBD1 (5 bases). Germline V lookup: CDR1 MGHRA, CDR2 YSYEKL. CDR3 size: 13 residues. Trimming took off 0 bases at V and 6 bases at J, with 8 bases between the two ends. The chain's CDR3 is CASSQDRGNGYTF. CDR3 nucleotides: TGCGCCAGCAGCCAAGATCGGGGGAATGGCTACACCTTC.

This sequence joins TRBV5-5 and TRBJ2-4, with 7 bases fitting TRBD1. The CDR3 runs to 16 residues. Germline values: CDR1 SGHKS, CDR2 YYEKEE (reference sequence). V trimming: 1 base; J trimming: 8 bases; junction bases outside the gene matches: 12. CDR3 nucleotides: TGTGCCAGCAGCTTGCGGCCGACAGGGTTGGGGGACATTCAGTACTTC. Translated: CASSLRPTGLGDIQYF.

The chain uses TRBV6-6 and TRBJ2-5; 14 nucleotides match TRBD2. Germline CDR1 MNHNY, CDR2 SVGAGI (reference sequence). CDR3 length: 17 amino acids. V lost 5 bases to trimming and J lost 2 bases; unmatched junction nucleotides: 7. The CDR3 region has the DNA TGTGCCAGCAGTCCTACCCGACTAGCGGGGGGGCAAGAGACCCAGTACTTC. This translates into CASSPTRLAGGQETQYF.

The chain combines TRBV5-4 with TRBJ2-7; D might be TRBD2 (6 bases). Trimming pared 2 bases from V and 3 bases from J, leaving 15 bases between. The CDR3 totals 15 residues. Germline assignment: CDR1 SGHNT and CDR2 YYREEE (reference sequence). CDR3 DNA sequence: TGTGCCAGCAGCTTCAGACTAGGCGCTGTCTACGAGCAGTACTTC. This encodes CASSFRLGAVYEQYF.

The chain has TRBV5-4 and TRBJ1-2; D might be TRBD1 (6 bases). The CDR3 has 13 amino acids. Per the germline V gene, CDR1 is SGHNT and CDR2 is YYREEE (reference sequence). Trimming shortened V by 5 bases and J by 3 bases, and 11 bases separated the two germline ends. The DNA of the CDR3 is TGTGCCAGCAGATTCTCAGGGGACTATGGCTACACCTTC. Translating it yields CASRFSGDYGYTF.

This chain connects TRBV11-2 to TRBJ2-2; 8 bases align to TRBD2. Germline CDR1 and CDR2: SGHAT and FQNNGV. V lost 1 base, J lost 6 bases, and 7 bases stayed unmatched. The CDR3 covers 16 residues. The CDR3, as DNA: TGTGCCAGCAGCTTAGTAGGCAGCGGGGGAGCCGGGGAGCTGTTTTTT. It translates to CASSLVGSGGAGELFF.

This chain connects TRBV6-6 to TRBJ2-1, with a tentative D call TRBD1 (6 bases). CDR3 size: 13 residues. Between the trimmed V and J ends, which lost 7 bases and 1 base, there was a span of 8 bases. Germline V CDR1 and CDR2: MNHNY, SVGAGI (reference sequence). CDR3 loop: CASKGTSYNEQFF. CDR3 bases: TGTGCCAGCAAAGGGACATCCTACAATGAGCAGTTCTTC.

The chain couples TRBV2 to TRBJ1-6, with a tentative D call TRBD1 (6 bases). The germline V gene encodes CDR1 SNHLY and CDR2 FYNNEI. Between the trimmed V and J ends, which lost 6 bases and 10 bases, there was a span of 10 bases. This CDR3 contains 12 residues. The CDR3 nucleotides are TGTGCCAGCAGGGAGACAGGATCACCCCTCCACTTT. Its protein is CASRETGSPLHF.

The J gene is TRBJ2-7, the V gene TRBV28, with D possibly TRBD1 on 6 matching bases. Germline CDR1 is MDHEN and CDR2 is SYDVKM. V lost 5 bases to trimming and J lost 5 bases, with 13 bases between them. The CDR3 has 13 amino acids. The CDR3 coding sequence is TGTGCCAGCAGTGCGCCCACAGGGAACGAGCAGTACGTC. This translates into CASSAPTGNEQYV.

The chain's CDR3 is CASWRTENTEAFF. DNA for the CDR3: TGTGCCAGCTGGCGGACAGAGAACACTGAAGCTTTCTTT. The rearrangement uses TRBV27 and TRBJ1-1, with a tentative D call TRBD1 (6 bases). Trimming removed 8 bases at V and 1 base at J, with 11 bases between. Germline loops: CDR1 MNHEY, CDR2 SMNVEV (reference sequence). This CDR3 spans 13 amino acids.

The chain is built from TRBV9 and TRBJ1-3, with TRBD1 as a possible D gene (5 bases). Germline V CDR1 and CDR2: SGDLS, YYNGEE. The ends were cut back, 0 bases at V and 0 bases at J, with 16 bases in the middle. The CDR3 runs to 18 residues. The DNA of the CDR3 is TGTGCCAGCAGCGTAGGTCTGCAGGGTCAATTCTCTGGAAACACCATATATTTT. Translated, it gives CASSVGLQGQFSGNTIYF.

This clone was seen more than once but under ten times. The chain has TRBV5-1 and TRBJ1-2; the match to TRBD1 covers 8 bases. Looked up from germline, CDR1 is SGHRS and CDR2 is YFSETQ. The trim removed 6 bases at V and 6 bases at J, leaving 13 bases unmatched. The CDR3 is made up of 15 amino acids. CDR3 in DNA: TGCGCCAGCAAGCGTTGGACAGGGAGTTCTGATGGCTACACCTTC. Encoded protein: CASKRWTGSSDGYTF.